The 29 T cell receptor beta chains below all came from one sample that was sequenced in a study of TIL therapy for anti-PD-1-resistant metastatic lung cancer. Described time point: pre-treatment sample, taken before nivolumab and TIL therapy. The immunoSEQ assay was v3. The protocol was immunoSEQ multiplex PCR, while the TCRdb copy is restricted to in-frame clones and leaves out a portion. Seen here are just under 60,000 clones, under 75% observed once, and the top ten hold about 6.3%. The material was blood, obtained at baseline. The origin of the receptors is a person aged 25 to 79 with non-small cell lung cancer.

This clone has just a few counts. The V gene is TRBV29-1, the J gene TRBJ1-1, with D unclear. The CDR3 runs to 13 residues. Trimming shortened V by 6 bases and J by 7 bases, and 18 bases separated the two germline ends. CDR1 and CDR2 from the germline V gene are SQVTM and ANQGSEA. The CDR3 sequence: CSVTTALGGEAFF. In DNA form, the CDR3 reads TGCAGCGTGACGACGGCCCTGGGAGGTGAAGCTTTCTTT.

This sequence joins TRBV28 and TRBJ1-5; possible D gene TRBD1, 6 bases. V was shortened by 4 bases and J by 6 bases, with 10 bases between the two germline ends. The CDR3 consists of 13 residues. The germline V gene has CDR1 MDHEN and CDR2 SYDVKM. CDR3 sequence reads: CASSSGAGQPQHF. CDR3 sequence (DNA): TGTGCCAGCAGTTCAGGGGCGGGTCAGCCCCAGCATTTT.

This chain joins TRBV10-3 and TRBJ1-1; TRBD1 matches 7 bases. Germline loops: CDR1 ENHRY, CDR2 SYGVKD. J gave up 2 bases and V 6 bases, and 9 bases lay outside the gene matches. The length of the CDR3 is 15 residues. The CDR3 DNA reads TGTGCCATCAGGAAAACAGGGGAAGGAAACACTGAAGCTTTCTTT. Its protein is CAIRKTGEGNTEAFF.

V usage is TRBV28 and J usage is TRBJ2-7, with 7 bases matching TRBD1. Trimming took 2 bases from V and 3 from J; bases not matched to a gene: 4. Germline V CDR1 and CDR2: MDHEN, SYDVKM. CDR3 length equals 14 residues. For the CDR3, the DNA is TGTGCCAGCAGTTTAGACAGGGTGGGCTACGAGCAGTACTTC. This encodes CASSLDRVGYEQYF.

The rearrangement joins TRBV27 to TRBJ2-7; D is uncertain. In germline, CDR1 is MNHEY, CDR2 SMNVEV (reference sequence). Trimming shortened V by 5 bases and J by 6 bases, and 14 bases separated the two germline ends. CDR3 length: 13 amino acids. The CDR3 DNA reads as TGTGCCAGCAGTCTCTTAGGAGAAGGCGAGCAGTACTTC. Amino acid sequence: CASSLLGEGEQYF.

The chain carries TRBV2 and TRBJ2-7; D is uncertain. V lost 3 bases and J 3 bases, leaving 12 bases between the germline ends. The CDR3 consists of 14 residues. Germline CDR1 SNHLY, CDR2 FYNNEI. CDR3 sequence reads: CASSDARFVYEQYF. CDR3 in DNA: TGTGCCAGCAGTGATGCGAGGTTCGTCTACGAGCAGTACTTC.

This clone has just a few counts. This sequence joins TRBV6-6 and TRBJ1-6; 9 bases line up with TRBD1. CDR1 is MNHNY, CDR2 SVGAGI, per germline (reference sequence). This CDR3 is 15 amino acids long. V shed 2 bases and J 8 bases; nucleotides not matched to a gene: 4. The CDR3 coding sequence is TGTGCCAGCAGTTACCCCGGACAGGGGCATTCACCCCTCCACTTT. Its protein product is CASSYPGQGHSPLHF.

This clone was picked up a small number of times. The chain couples TRBV7-2 to TRBJ2-7; tentatively, D is TRBD2 (6 bases). Germline V gene data show CDR1 as SGHTA and CDR2 as FQGNSA. The V end lost 3 bases, the J end lost 4 bases, and 16 bases lay between the germline ends. This CDR3 has 15 amino acids. The CDR3: CASSFVAGPNYEQYF. The CDR3 nucleotides are TGTGCCAGCAGCTTCGTTGCGGGGCCAAATTACGAGCAGTACTTC.

This clone was observed a handful of times. At one end, the junction sequence differs from germline, possibly due to a read error. The chain links TRBV30 to TRBJ1-1; TRBD1 is a possible D gene (5 bases). From germline, CDR1 is GTSNPN and CDR2 SVGIG (reference sequence). The CDR3 loop spans 12 amino acids. CDR3: CAWRPPWGRQIF. In nucleotides, the CDR3 is TGTGCCTGGAGACCTCCCTGGGGCCGTCAGATCTTT.

The V gene is TRBV5-1, the J gene TRBJ2-7, with D possibly being TRBD1 (5 bases). Between the trimmed V and J ends, which lost 0 bases and 3 bases, there was a span of 13 bases. CDR1 SGHRS and CDR2 YFSETQ come from the germline V gene. There are 15 residues in the CDR3. The CDR3 DNA sequence: TGCGCCAGCAGCTTGGCGCAGGGCTCCTACTACGAGCAGTACTTC. Amino acids: CASSLAQGSYYEQYF.

This clone has a single count. The genes are TRBV5-1 and TRBJ1-3; D is unresolved. V was clipped by 4 bases and J by 4 bases, with 18 bases between them. The germline CDR1 and CDR2 sequences are SGHRS and YFSETQ. There are 16 residues in the CDR3. For the CDR3, the DNA is TGCGCCAGCAGCAGCGCGGTGGCTAGTGAGGGAAACACCATATATTTT. Protein sequence: CASSSAVASEGNTIYF.

This chain connects TRBV7-9 to TRBJ2-3, with D unclear. The CDR3 is 16 residues long. Between the trimmed V and J ends, which lost 8 bases and 2 bases, there was a span of 20 bases. CDR1 and CDR2 from the germline V gene are SEHNR and FQNEAQ (reference sequence). CDR3 nucleotides: TGTGCCAGCGTCCGATATCCTGCCACACTCACAGATACGCAGTATTTT. It translates to CASVRYPATLTDTQYF.

The chain carries TRBV7-2 and TRBJ2-7, with a possible D match to TRBD1 (5 bases). Trimming took off 2 bases at V and 3 bases at J, with 14 bases between the two ends. The CDR3 is 15 amino acids. CDR1 is SGHTA, CDR2 FQGNSA, per germline. The CDR3 reads CASSLSATAYYEQYF. The CDR3 DNA reads TGTGCCAGCAGCTTAAGTGCGACAGCATACTACGAGCAGTACTTC.

V usage is TRBV10-3 and J usage is TRBJ1-5, with 8 bases identical to TRBD1. The V and J ends lost 5 bases and 1 base, in that order; junction bases with no gene match: 7. This CDR3 is 16 amino acids long. Germline-derived CDR1 and CDR2 are ENHRY and SYGVKD. CDR3 in DNA: TGTGCCATCAGTCCGGGACAGGTGGCGAGCAATCAGCCCCAGCATTTT. The encoded protein is CAISPGQVASNQPQHF.

This clone was seen only a few times. V is TRBV7-6 and J is TRBJ1-5; D remains ambiguous. CDR3 length: 16 residues. Trimming cost V 2 bases and J 5 bases, with 16 bases left between them. The V gene's germline CDR1 is SGHVS and CDR2 FNYEAQ. The CDR3 sequence: CASSLIDGRRHQPQHF. The CDR3 coding sequence is TGTGCCAGCAGCTTAATCGACGGGCGTCGACATCAGCCCCAGCATTTT.

This clone was seen a few times. This chain uses TRBV15 with TRBJ1-1; possible D gene TRBD1, 5 bases. The germline V gene encodes CDR1 LNHNV and CDR2 YYDKDF (reference sequence). V was trimmed by 5 bases and J by 7 bases, leaving 14 bases between them. The CDR3 spans 13 residues. CDR3 amino acids: CATSGNRQLEAFF. In DNA form, the CDR3 reads TGTGCCACCAGCGGCAACCGACAGCTTGAAGCTTTCTTT.

The chain joins TRBV4-1 to TRBJ1-4; 7 positions agree with TRBD1. V gave up 6 bases and J gave up 3 bases; unmatched junction bases: 1. The CDR3 runs to 13 residues. CDR1 and CDR2 from the germline V gene are MGHRA and YSYEKL. CDR3 loop: CASRGQPNEKLFF. In nucleotides, the CDR3 is TGCGCCAGCAGGGGACAGCCTAATGAAAAACTGTTTTTT.

The chain links TRBV7-2 to TRBJ2-3; 13 bases are a match to TRBD2. J gave up 2 bases and V 5 bases, and 4 bases lay outside the gene matches. From germline, CDR1 is SGHTA and CDR2 FQGNSA. The CDR3 length is 16 residues. CDR3 residues: CASSPGLAGATDTQYF. CDR3 coding DNA: TGTGCCAGCAGCCCCGGACTAGCGGGGGCCACAGATACGCAGTATTTT.

The chain recombines TRBV6-6 with TRBJ1-6; D is uncertain. Germline assignment: CDR1 MNHNY and CDR2 SVGAGI (reference sequence). The CDR3 loop spans 15 amino acids. Trimming cost V 5 bases and J 7 bases, with 15 bases left between them. CDR3 residues: CASSPQALRNSPLHF. The CDR3 coding sequence is TGTGCCAGCAGTCCCCAGGCCCTTCGGAATTCACCCCTCCACTTT.

CDR3 amino acids: CASSVGDGGTDTQYF. In nucleotides, the CDR3 is TGTGCCAGCAGCGTAGGCGACGGTGGCACAGATACGCAGTATTTT. The chain carries TRBV9 and TRBJ2-3; D not resolved. Germline V gives CDR1 SGDLS, CDR2 YYNGEE. This CDR3 has 15 residues. V was shortened by 0 bases and J by 1 base, with 9 bases between the two germline ends.

The rearrangement uses TRBV29-1 and TRBJ1-4; D gene uncertain. V was clipped by 3 bases and J by 10 bases, with 12 bases between them. The V gene's germline CDR1 is SQVTM and CDR2 ANQGSEA. The CDR3 consists of 12 residues. CDR3 residues: CSVEVQYGKLFF. DNA for the CDR3: TGCAGCGTTGAGGTACAGTACGGAAAACTGTTTTTT. The complete variable domain, with remaining parts taken from reference TRBV29-1 and TRBJ1-4, reads SAVISQKPSRDICQRGTSLTIQCQVDSQVTMMFWYRQQPGQSLTLIATANQGSEATYESGFVIDKFPISRPNLTFSTLTVSNMSPEDSSIYLCSVEVQYGKLFFGSGTQLSVL.

The chain recombines TRBV19 with TRBJ2-7, with 11 bases aligning to TRBD2. V shed 4 bases, J shed 4 bases, and the junction held 3 bases outside the gene matches. This CDR3 spans 14 amino acids. Germline-derived CDR1 and CDR2 are LNHDA and SQIVND (reference sequence). CDR3 DNA: TGTGCCAGTAGTACACTAGCGGGAGAGTACGAGCAGTACTTC. This codes for CASSTLAGEYEQYF.

In this sample, this clone turned up a few times. The chain uses TRBV5-1 and TRBJ1-6, with 7 bases lining up with TRBD1. This CDR3 has 15 amino acids. CDR1 and CDR2 from the germline V gene are SGHRS and YFSETQ. Losses at the gene ends were 0 bases for V and 7 bases for J; bases not matched to a gene: 4. This CDR3 reads CASSLGGGRNSPLHF. The CDR3 DNA follows: TGCGCCAGCAGCTTGGGAGGGGGCCGGAATTCACCCCTCCACTTT.

The sample holds a few counts of this clone. The chain combines TRBV5-1 with TRBJ2-7, with TRBD1 matching 8 bases. CDR1 SGHRS and CDR2 YFSETQ come from the germline V gene. CDR3 length: 12 amino acids. Trimming cost V 4 bases and J 6 bases; bases outside gene matches: 3. In DNA form, the CDR3 reads TGCGCCAGCAGCCAGACAGGGGTCGAGCAGTACTTC. Translated, it gives CASSQTGVEQYF.

The chain recombines TRBV6-5 with TRBJ2-3, with D possibly called TRBD1 or TRBD2 (5 bases each). This CDR3 is built from 15 residues. Deletions cut 6 bases from V and 5 bases from J, with 18 bases between. Germline CDR1 reads MNHEY; CDR2 reads SVGAGI. The CDR3 loop is CASSKRQLGGDTQYF. CDR3 in DNA: TGTGCCAGCAGCAAGAGACAGCTTGGAGGAGATACGCAGTATTTT.

This sequence joins TRBV19 and TRBJ1-5; a weak D match, TRBD1 (5 bases). Germline CDR1 LNHDA, CDR2 SQIVND (reference sequence). The CDR3 contains 17 residues. Trimming stripped 6 bases from V and 3 bases from J, with 21 bases between. The CDR3 DNA sequence: TGTGCCAGTAGCCCTATACGGGCAGGAGGGGTCAATCAGCCCCAGCATTTT. It specifies CASSPIRAGGVNQPQHF.

J is TRBJ1-2 and V is TRBV6-1; D is uncertain. Germline V gives CDR1 MNHNS, CDR2 SASEGT. The CDR3 contains 13 residues. The V and J ends lost 2 bases and 6 bases respectively, with 10 bases between them. The CDR3 sequence: CASSEFPPHGYTF. In DNA form, the CDR3 reads TGTGCCAGCAGTGAATTTCCACCCCATGGCTACACCTTC.

The CDR3 sequence is CASRRVGSPLGETQYF. In DNA, the CDR3 is TGTGCCAGTAGGCGGGTAGGAAGCCCACTGGGAGAGACCCAGTACTTC. This chain links TRBV19 with TRBJ2-5; D perhaps matches TRBD2 (5 bases). This CDR3 comprises 16 residues. V dropped 6 bases and J dropped 4 bases, with 21 bases sitting between them. The V gene's germline CDR1 is LNHDA and CDR2 SQIVND (reference sequence).

The chain is built from TRBV6-1 and TRBJ2-7; D gene ambiguous. The V end lost 8 bases, the J end lost 5 bases, and 19 bases lay between the germline ends. Germline CDR1 reads MNHNS; CDR2 reads SASEGT. The CDR3 totals 14 residues. The CDR3 spells CASFRLIRRDEQYF. As DNA, the CDR3 is TGTGCCAGCTTCCGTCTAATTAGACGGGACGAGCAGTACTTC.